This T cell receptor (beta chain) was profiled in a study of control samples from healthy donors and cancer patients. This table comes from immunoSEQ multiplex PCR, and its TCRdb copy is limited to in-frame clones, with some not included. The data show about 60,000 clones, around 96% seen once. CDR1 and CDR2 from the germline V gene are MDHEN and SYDVKM. Losses at the gene ends were 7 bases for V and 0 bases for J; bases not matched to a gene: 6. The CDR3 runs to 15 residues. Sequenced input: blood. This clonotype was obtained from a woman under 30 in good health. The chain links TRBV28 to TRBJ2-3; 8 nucleotides match TRBD2. The CDR3 loop is CASIRGGPSTDTQYF. The CDR3, as DNA: TGTGCCAGCATACGGGGGGGCCCCAGCACAGATACGCAGTATTTT.